The 10 T cell receptor beta chains in this list originate from one sample, sequenced in a study of blood T cells in healthy people across ages. Alongside a J-beta primer mix, a sample-barcoded 5' primer served in a second PCR lasting roughly 7 to 11 cycles. TCRdb ran MiXCR on the 5' RACE reads and lists one entry per CDR3 protein. The sample holds hundreds of thousands of distinct CDR3 sequences, 20% to 30% seen once. Separately, the same data were catalogued under a study of T cells of mothers and their children.

The sequencing sample was made of blood. The receptors stem from a boy between 10 and 17 years old in good health.

This clonotype was seen more than once but under ten times. The V and J genes are TRBV20-1 and TRBJ2-5; no clear D. Judging by the DNA end, TRBJ2-1 fits better; the J call may be wrong. This CDR3 contains 12 residues. Germline assignment: CDR1 DFQATT and CDR2 SNEGSKA (reference sequence). The CDR3 region is CSASGPPGEQFF. DNA of the CDR3: TGCAGTGCTTCCGGACCACCAGGCGAGCAGTTCTTC.

The chain recombines TRBV19 with TRBJ2-7, with TRBD1 matching over 12 bases. The CDR3 extends over 19 amino acids. The V gene end was trimmed by 3 bases and the J gene end by 7 bases; junction bases not matched to a gene: 19. Germline CDR1 and CDR2: LNHDA and SQIVND (reference sequence). CDR3: CASSMRYVSWDRGHQEQYF. For the CDR3, the DNA is TGTGCCAGTAGTATGCGGTACGTCAGTTGGGACAGGGGGCATCAGGAGCAGTACTTC. The whole variable domain, remainder taken from reference TRBV19 and TRBJ2-7, is DGGITQSPKYLFRKEGQNVTLSCEQNLNHDAMYWYRQDPGQGLRLIYYSQIVNDFQKGDIAEGYSVSREKKESFPLTVTSAQKNPTAFYLCASSMRYVSWDRGHQEQYFGPGTRLTVT.

This clonotype showed up just a few times. This chain uses TRBV7-3 with TRBJ2-2, with 7 bases identical to TRBD2. This CDR3 region has 17 residues. CDR1 is SGHTA, CDR2 FQGTGA, per germline. V dropped 0 bases and J dropped 2; count of bases not matched to a gene: 6. The CDR3 DNA is TGTGCCAGCAGCTTAACGTCAGGCGGGGGAAACACCGGGGAGCTGTTTTTT. It encodes CASSLTSGGGNTGELFF.

The rearrangement links TRBV6-2 or TRBV6-3 to TRBJ2-7; D may be TRBD1 (6 bases). CDR1 MNHEY and CDR2 SVGEGT come from the germline V gene. This CDR3 spans 16 amino acids. V lost 5 bases and J 7 bases, leaving 24 bases between the germline ends. For the CDR3, the DNA is TGTGCCAGCAGTAGCCTCAGGGGCGGCTCCTACAATGAGCAGTACTTC. Its protein product is CASSSLRGGSYNEQYF.

This clonotype was detected only a few times. The CDR3 coding sequence is TGTGCCAGCAGTTACTCGTCAGGGGGGAATCAGCCCCAGCATTTT. Residues: CASSYSSGGNQPQHF. The V and J genes are TRBV6-6 and TRBJ1-5, with TRBD1 identical over 7 bases. V gave up 0 bases and J gave up 4 bases; unmatched junction bases: 3. Germline V gives CDR1 MNHNY, CDR2 SVGAGI (reference sequence). This CDR3 comprises 15 residues.

The table lists this clonotype with a few counts. The chain has TRBV10-2 and TRBJ2-7; TRBD1 aligns across 7 bases. The CDR3 covers 12 residues. The trim removed 6 bases at V and 7 bases at J, leaving 6 bases unmatched. CDR1 is WSHSY and CDR2 is SAAADI in the germline V gene. CDR3 bases: TGCGCCAGCAGCGAGGGGGCAGGGGAGCAGTACTTC. Protein sequence: CASSEGAGEQYF.

This clonotype was counted only a few times. The chain has TRBV6-2 or TRBV6-3 and TRBJ2-3, with 7 nucleotides matching TRBD1. Per the germline V gene, CDR1 is MNHEY and CDR2 is SVGEGT. This CDR3 is built from 16 residues. V gave up 7 bases and J gave up 6 bases; unmatched junction bases: 16. DNA of the CDR3: TGTGCCAGCACTAGCCCCCGGACAGGTGGAAGGGATACGCAGTATTTT. The encoded protein is CASTSPRTGGRDTQYF.

This clonotype was seen a few times. The DNA for the CDR3 is TGTGCCAGCAGTTCGGGGACACCTAGCTCCTACGAGCAGTACTTC. Protein sequence: CASSSGTPSSYEQYF. This chain uses TRBV12-3 or TRBV12-4 with TRBJ2-1; D is perhaps TRBD1 (6 bases). The end of the DNA is better explained by TRBJ2-7, so the J call may be wrong. CDR3 size: 15 residues.

The table lists this clonotype with a few counts. V gene TRBV20-1 combines with J gene TRBJ2-5; maybe TRBD1 (6 bases). CDR1 and CDR2 from the germline V gene are DFQATT and SNEGSKA (reference sequence). The CDR3 length is 15 residues. Deletions cut 6 bases from V and 0 bases from J, with 17 bases between. The CDR3 coding sequence is TGCAGTGCCCGCCCCCTCACAGGGTACCAAGAGACCCAGTACTTC. It translates to CSARPLTGYQETQYF.

This clonotype was picked up many times. V is TRBV4-1 and J is TRBJ1-1, with 9 bases fitting TRBD1. The CDR3 extends over 19 amino acids. With V trimmed by 3 bases and J by 1 base, 15 bases remained unmatched. Germline CDR1 is MGHRA and CDR2 is YSYEKL. The CDR3 sequence is CASSQEGNRGRAWNTEAFF. The CDR3 DNA reads TGCGCCAGCAGCCAGGAGGGGAACAGGGGGCGAGCATGGAACACTGAAGCTTTCTTT.